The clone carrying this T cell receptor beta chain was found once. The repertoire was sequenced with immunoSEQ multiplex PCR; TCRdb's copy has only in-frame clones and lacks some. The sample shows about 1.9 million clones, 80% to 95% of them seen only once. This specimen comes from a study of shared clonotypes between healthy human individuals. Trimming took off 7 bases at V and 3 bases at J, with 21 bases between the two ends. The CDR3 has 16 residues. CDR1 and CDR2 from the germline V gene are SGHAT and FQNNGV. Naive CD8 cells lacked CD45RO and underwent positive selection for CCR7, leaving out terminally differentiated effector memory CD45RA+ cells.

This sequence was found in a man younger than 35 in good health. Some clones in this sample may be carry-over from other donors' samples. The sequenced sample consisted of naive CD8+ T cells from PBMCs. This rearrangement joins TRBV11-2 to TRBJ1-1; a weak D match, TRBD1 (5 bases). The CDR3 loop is CASTRPGQAGHTEAFF. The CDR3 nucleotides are TGTGCCAGCACTAGGCCCGGGCAGGCGGGACACACTGAAGCTTTCTTT.